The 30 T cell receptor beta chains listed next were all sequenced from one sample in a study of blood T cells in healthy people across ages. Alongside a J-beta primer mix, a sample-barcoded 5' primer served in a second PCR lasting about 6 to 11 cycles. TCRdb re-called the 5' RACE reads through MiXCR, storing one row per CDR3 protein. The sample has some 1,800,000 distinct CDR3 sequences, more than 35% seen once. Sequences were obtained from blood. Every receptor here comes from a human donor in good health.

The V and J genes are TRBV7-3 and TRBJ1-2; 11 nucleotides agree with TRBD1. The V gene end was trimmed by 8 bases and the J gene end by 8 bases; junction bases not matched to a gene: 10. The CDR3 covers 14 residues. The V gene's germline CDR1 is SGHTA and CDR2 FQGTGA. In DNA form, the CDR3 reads TGTGCCAGCGGCCGACCGGACAGGGGGCAAGGCTACACCTTC. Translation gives CASGRPDRGQGYTF. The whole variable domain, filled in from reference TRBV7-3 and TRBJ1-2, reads GAGVSQTPSNKVTEKGKYVELRCDPISGHTALYWYRQSLGQGPEFLIYFQGTGAADDSGLPNDRFFAVRPEGSVSTLKIQRTERGDSAVYLCASGRPDRGQGYTFGSGTRLTVV.

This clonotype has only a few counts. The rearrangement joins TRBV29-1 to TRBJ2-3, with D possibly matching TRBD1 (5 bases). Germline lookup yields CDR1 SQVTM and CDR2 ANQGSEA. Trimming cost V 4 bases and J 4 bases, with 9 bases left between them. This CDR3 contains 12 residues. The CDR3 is CSVVRGSDTQYF. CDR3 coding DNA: TGCAGCGTTGTAAGGGGCTCAGATACGCAGTATTTT.

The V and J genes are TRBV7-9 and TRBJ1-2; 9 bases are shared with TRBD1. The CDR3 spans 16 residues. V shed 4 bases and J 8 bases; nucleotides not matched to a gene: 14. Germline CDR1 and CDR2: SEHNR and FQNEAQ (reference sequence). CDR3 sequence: CASSSYDTGGSGGYTF. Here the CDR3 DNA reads TGTGCCAGCAGCTCCTATGATACAGGGGGCAGCGGGGGCTACACCTTC.

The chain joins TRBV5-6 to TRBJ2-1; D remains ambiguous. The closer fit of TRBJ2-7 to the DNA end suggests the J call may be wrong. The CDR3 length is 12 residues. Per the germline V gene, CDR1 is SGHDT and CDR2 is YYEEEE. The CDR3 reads CASSLVIHEQYF. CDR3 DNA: TGTGCCAGCAGCTTGGTCATCCACGAGCAGTACTTC.

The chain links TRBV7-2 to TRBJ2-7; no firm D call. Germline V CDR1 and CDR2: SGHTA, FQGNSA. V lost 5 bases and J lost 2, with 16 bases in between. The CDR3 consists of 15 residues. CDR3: CASSQTGHGTYEQYF. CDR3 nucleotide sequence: TGTGCCAGCAGCCAAACGGGCCACGGAACCTACGAGCAGTACTTC.

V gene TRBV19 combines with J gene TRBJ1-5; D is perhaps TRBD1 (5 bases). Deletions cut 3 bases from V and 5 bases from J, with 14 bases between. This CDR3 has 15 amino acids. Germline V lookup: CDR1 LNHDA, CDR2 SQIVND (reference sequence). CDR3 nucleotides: TGTGCCAGTAGTATCACCGGCAGGGCGCATCAGCCCCAGCATTTT. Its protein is CASSITGRAHQPQHF.

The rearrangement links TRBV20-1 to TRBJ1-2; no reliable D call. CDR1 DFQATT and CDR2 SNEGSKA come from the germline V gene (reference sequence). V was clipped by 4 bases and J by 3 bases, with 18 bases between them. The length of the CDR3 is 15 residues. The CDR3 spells CSATSHPNSDYGYTF. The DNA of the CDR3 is TGCAGTGCTACCAGCCATCCGAATTCGGACTATGGCTACACCTTC.

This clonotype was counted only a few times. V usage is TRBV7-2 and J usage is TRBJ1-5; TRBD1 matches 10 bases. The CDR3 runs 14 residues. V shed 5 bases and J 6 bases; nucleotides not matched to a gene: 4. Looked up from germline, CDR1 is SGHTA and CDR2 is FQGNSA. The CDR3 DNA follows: TGTGCCAGCAGCATAGGACAGGGGGTTCAGCCCCAGCATTTT. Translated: CASSIGQGVQPQHF. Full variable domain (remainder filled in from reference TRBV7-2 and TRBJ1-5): GAGVSQSPSNKVTEKGKDVELRCDPISGHTALYWYRQSLGQGLEFLIYFQGNSAPDKSGLPSDRFSAERTGGSVSTLTIQRTQQEDSAVYLCASSIGQGVQPQHFGDGTRLSIL.

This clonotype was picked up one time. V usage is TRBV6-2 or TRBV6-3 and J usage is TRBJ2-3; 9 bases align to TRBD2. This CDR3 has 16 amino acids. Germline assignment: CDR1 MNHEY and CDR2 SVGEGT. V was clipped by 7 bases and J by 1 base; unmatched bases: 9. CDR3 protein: CASMAGGAKGTDTQYF. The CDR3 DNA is TGTGCCAGCATGGCGGGGGGGGCAAAAGGCACAGATACGCAGTATTTT.

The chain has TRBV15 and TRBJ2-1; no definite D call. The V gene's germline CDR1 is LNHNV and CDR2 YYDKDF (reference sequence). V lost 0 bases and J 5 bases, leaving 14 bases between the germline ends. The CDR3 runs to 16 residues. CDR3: CATSRDLVGPHNEQFF. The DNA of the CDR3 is TGTGCCACCAGCAGAGACCTGGTCGGACCACACAATGAGCAGTTCTTC.

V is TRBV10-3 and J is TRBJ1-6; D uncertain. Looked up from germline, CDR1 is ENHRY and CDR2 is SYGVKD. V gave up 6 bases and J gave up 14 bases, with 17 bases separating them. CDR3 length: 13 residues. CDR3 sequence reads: CAIRGDGNSALHF. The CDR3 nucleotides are TGTGCCATCAGGGGTGATGGTAATTCGGCCCTCCACTTT.

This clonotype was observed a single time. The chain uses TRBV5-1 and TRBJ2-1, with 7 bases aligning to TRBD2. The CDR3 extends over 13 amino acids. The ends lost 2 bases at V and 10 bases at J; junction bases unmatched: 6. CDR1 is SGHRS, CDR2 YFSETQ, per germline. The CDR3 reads CASSLESGTEQFF. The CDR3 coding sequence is TGCGCCAGCAGCTTAGAGAGCGGGACCGAGCAGTTCTTC.

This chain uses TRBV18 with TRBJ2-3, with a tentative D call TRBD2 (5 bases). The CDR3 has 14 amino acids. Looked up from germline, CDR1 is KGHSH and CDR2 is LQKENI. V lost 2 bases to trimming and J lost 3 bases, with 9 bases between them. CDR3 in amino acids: CASSPLRETDTQYF. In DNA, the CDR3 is TGTGCCAGCTCACCATTACGGGAAACAGATACGCAGTATTTT. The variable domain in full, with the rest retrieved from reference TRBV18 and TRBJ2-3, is NAGVMQNPRHLVRRRGQEARLRCSPMKGHSHVYWYRQLPEEGLKFMVYLQKENIIDESGMPKERFSAEFPKEGPSILRIQQVVRGDSAAYFCASSPLRETDTQYFGPGTRLTVL.

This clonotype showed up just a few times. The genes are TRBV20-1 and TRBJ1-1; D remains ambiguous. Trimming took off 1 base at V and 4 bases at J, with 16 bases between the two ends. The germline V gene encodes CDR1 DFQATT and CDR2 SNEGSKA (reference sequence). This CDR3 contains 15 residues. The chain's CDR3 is CSARVRPGLLTEAFF. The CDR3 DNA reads TGCAGTGCTAGAGTAAGGCCGGGATTGCTCACTGAAGCTTTCTTT.

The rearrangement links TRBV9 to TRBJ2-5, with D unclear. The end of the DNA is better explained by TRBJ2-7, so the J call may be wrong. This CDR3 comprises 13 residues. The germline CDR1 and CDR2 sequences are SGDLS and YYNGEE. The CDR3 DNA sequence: TGTGCCAGCAGCGTAGGCGGTTTTTCCGAGCAGTACTTC. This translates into CASSVGGFSEQYF.

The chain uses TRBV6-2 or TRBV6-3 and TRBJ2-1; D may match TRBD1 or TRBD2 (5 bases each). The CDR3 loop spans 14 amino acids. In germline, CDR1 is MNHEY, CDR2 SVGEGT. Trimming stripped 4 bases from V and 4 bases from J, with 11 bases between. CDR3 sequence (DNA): TGTGCCAGCAGTTGCCTGGGGGTTTACAATGAGCAGTTCTTC. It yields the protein CASSCLGVYNEQFF.

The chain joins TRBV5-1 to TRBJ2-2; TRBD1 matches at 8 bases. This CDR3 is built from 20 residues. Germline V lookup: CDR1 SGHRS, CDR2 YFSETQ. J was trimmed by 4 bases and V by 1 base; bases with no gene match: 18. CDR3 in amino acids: CASSLRPDRGRPQGTGELFF. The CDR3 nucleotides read TGCGCCAGCAGCTTGCGCCCCGACAGGGGACGCCCACAGGGCACCGGGGAGCTGTTTTTT. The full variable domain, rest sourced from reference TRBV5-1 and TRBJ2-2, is KAGVTQTPRYLIKTRGQQVTLSCSPISGHRSVSWYQQTPGQGLQFLFEYFSETQRNKGNFPGRFSGRQFSNSRSEMNVSTLELGDSALYLCASSLRPDRGRPQGTGELFFGEGSRLTVL.

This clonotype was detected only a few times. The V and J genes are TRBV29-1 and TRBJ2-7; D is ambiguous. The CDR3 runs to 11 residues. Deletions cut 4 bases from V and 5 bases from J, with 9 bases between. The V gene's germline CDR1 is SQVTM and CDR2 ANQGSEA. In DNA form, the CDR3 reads TGCAGCGTTGTCACGGGCCACGAGCAGTACTTC. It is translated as CSVVTGHEQYF.

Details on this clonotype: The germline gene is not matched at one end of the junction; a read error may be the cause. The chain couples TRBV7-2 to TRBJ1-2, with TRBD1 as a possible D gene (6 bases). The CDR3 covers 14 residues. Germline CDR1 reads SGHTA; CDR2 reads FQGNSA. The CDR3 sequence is CASSLGTVNYGYAF. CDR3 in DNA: TGTGCCAGCAGCTTAGGGACAGTCAACTATGGCTACGCCTTC.

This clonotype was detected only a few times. CDR3 nucleotide sequence: TGTGCCAGCACCCATGACAGTTTAGCTAACTATGGCTACACCTTC. Encoded protein: CASTHDSLANYGYTF. V gene TRBV2 combines with J gene TRBJ1-2, with TRBD1 as a possible D gene (5 bases). CDR1 is SNHLY, CDR2 FYNNEI, per germline. This CDR3 has 15 residues. Deletions cut 7 bases from V and 0 bases from J, with 15 bases between.

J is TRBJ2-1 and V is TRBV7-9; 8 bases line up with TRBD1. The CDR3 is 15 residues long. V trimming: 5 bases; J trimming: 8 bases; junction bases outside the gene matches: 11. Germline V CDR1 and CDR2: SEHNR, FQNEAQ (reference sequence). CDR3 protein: CASSPQGTGCYEQFF. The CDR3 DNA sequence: TGTGCCAGCAGCCCTCAAGGGACAGGTTGCTATGAGCAGTTCTTC.

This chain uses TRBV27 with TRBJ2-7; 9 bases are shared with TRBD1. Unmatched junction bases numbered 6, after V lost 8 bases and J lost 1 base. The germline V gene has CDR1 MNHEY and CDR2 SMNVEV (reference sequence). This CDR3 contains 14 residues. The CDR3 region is CASGEGQGSYEQYF. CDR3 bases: TGTGCCAGCGGGGAGGGACAGGGATCCTACGAGCAGTACTTC.

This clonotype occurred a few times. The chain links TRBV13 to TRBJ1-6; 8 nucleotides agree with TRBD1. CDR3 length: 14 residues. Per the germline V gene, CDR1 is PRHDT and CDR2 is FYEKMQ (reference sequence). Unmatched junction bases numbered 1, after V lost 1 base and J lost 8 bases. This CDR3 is CASSLVDRDSPLHF. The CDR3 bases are TGTGCCAGCAGCTTAGTGGACAGGGATTCACCCCTCCACTTT.

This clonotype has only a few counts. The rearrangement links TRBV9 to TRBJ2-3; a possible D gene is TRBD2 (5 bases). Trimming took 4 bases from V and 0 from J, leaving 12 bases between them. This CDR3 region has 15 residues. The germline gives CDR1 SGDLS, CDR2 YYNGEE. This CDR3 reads CASSNNPGSTDTQYF. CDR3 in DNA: TGTGCCAGCAGCAACAACCCGGGGAGCACAGATACGCAGTATTTT.

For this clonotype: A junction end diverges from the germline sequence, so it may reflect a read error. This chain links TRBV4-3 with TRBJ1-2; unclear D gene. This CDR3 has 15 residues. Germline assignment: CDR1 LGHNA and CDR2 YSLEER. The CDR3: CASSQALVANHGYTF. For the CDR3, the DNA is TGCGCCAGCAGCCAAGCGCTTGTCGCTAACCATGGCTACACCTTC.

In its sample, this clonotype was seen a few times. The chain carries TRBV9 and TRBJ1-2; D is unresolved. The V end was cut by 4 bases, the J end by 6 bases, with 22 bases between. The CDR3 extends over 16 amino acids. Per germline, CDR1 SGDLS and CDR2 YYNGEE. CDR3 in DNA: TGTGCCAGCAGCCTCCGACATCAATACGGGGAGGATGGCTACACCTTC. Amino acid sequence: CASSLRHQYGEDGYTF.

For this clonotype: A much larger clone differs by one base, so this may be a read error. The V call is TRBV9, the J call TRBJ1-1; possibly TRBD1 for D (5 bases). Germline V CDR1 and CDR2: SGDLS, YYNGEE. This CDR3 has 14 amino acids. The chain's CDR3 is CASSPGHLNAEAFF. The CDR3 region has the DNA TGTGCCAGCAGCCCGGGGCACTTGAACGCTGAAGCTTTCTTT.

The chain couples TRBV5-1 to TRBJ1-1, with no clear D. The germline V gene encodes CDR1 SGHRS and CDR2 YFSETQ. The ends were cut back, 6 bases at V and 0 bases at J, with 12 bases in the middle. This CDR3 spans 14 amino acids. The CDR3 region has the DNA TGCGCCAGCACTCAGTGGGCCATGAACACTGAAGCTTTCTTT. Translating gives CASTQWAMNTEAFF.

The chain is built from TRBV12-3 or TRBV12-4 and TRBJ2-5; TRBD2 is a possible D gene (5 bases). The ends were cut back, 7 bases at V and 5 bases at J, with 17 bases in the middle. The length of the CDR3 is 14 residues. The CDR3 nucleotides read TGTGCCAGCACCCCGAGGGCGGCGCGGGAGACCCAGTACTTC. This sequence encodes CASTPRAARETQYF.

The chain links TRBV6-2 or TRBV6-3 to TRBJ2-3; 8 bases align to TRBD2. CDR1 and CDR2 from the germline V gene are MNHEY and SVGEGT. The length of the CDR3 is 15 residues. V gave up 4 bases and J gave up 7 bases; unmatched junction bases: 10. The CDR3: CASSSRTGGGNTQYF. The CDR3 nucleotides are TGTGCCAGCAGTTCACGGACTGGCGGGGGGAATACGCAGTATTTT.